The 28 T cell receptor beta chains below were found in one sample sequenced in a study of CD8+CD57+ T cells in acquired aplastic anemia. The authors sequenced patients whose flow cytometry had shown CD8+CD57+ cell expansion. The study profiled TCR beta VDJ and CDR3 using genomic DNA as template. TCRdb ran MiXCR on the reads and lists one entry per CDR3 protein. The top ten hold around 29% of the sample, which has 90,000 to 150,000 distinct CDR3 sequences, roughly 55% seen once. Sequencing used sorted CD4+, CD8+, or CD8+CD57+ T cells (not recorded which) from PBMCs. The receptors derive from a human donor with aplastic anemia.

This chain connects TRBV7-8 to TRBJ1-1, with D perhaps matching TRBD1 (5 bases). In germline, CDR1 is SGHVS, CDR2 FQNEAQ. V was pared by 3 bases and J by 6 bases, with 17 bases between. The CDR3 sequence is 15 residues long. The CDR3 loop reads CASSLGGRRGPEAFF. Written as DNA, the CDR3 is TGTGCCAGCAGCTTGGGGGGACGGCGCGGCCCTGAAGCTTTCTTT.

The CDR3 bases are TGTGCCAGCAGTACAATGTCAGTAAGGAATGAAAAACTGTTTTTT. It translates to CASSTMSVRNEKLFF. This chain joins TRBV25-1 and TRBJ1-4; D gene uncertain. V gave up 5 bases and J gave up 5 bases, with 15 bases separating them. Germline CDR1 and CDR2: MGHDK and SYGVNS. There are 15 residues in the CDR3.

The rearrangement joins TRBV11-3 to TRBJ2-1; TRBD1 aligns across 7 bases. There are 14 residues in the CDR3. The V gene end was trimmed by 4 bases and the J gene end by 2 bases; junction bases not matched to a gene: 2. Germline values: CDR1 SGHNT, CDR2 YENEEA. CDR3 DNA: TGTGCCAGCAGCTCGGGACAGCCCTACAATGAGCAGTTCTTC. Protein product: CASSSGQPYNEQFF.

In nucleotides, the CDR3 is TGTGCCAGCAGGCCCACCGGGACATCCTACGAGCAGTACTTC. Protein: CASRPTGTSYEQYF. The chain has TRBV2 and TRBJ2-7; D perhaps matches TRBD1 (6 bases). V was shortened by 6 bases and J by 1 base, with 13 bases between the two germline ends. The germline V gene encodes CDR1 SNHLY and CDR2 FYNNEI. The CDR3 totals 14 residues.

CDR3 nucleotide sequence: TGTGCCAGCAGTGAAGCGCTTAGGGGTCAAGAGACCCAGTACTTC. It codes for CASSEALRGQETQYF. The chain is built from TRBV2 and TRBJ2-5; D is perhaps TRBD1 (5 bases). This CDR3 region has 15 residues. Germline values: CDR1 SNHLY, CDR2 FYNNEI. V dropped 0 bases and J dropped 2 bases, with 10 bases sitting between them.

The CDR3 region is CAIKAADPDNEQFF. DNA of the CDR3: TGTGCCATCAAGGCCGCGGACCCGGACAATGAGCAGTTCTTC. The chain couples TRBV10-3 to TRBJ2-1; no clear D gene. The V gene's germline CDR1 is ENHRY and CDR2 SYGVKD. The CDR3 length is 14 residues. V shed 7 bases and J shed 5 bases, with 15 bases lying between them.

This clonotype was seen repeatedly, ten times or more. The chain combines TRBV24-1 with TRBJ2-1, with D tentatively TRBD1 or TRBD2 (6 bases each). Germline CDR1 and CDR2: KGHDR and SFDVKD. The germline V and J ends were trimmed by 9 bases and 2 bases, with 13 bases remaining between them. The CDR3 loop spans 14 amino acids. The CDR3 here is CATAGGGPYNEQFF. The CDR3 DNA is TGTGCCACCGCCGGAGGGGGGCCCTACAATGAGCAGTTCTTC.

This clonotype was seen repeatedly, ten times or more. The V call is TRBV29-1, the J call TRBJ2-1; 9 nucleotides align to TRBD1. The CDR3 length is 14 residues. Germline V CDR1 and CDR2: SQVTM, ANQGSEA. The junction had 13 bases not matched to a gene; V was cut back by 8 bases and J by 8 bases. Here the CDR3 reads CSTPGQGLWDEQFF. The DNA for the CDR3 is TGCAGCACACCGGGACAGGGTCTTTGGGATGAGCAGTTCTTC.

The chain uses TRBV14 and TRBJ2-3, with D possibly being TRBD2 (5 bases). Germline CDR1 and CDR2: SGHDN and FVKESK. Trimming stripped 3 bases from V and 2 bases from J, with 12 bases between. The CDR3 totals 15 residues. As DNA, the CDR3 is TGTGCCAGCAGCCACCTAGCCCTGAACACAGATACGCAGTATTTT. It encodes CASSHLALNTDTQYF.

The CDR3 loop reads CSVAWTGNYEQYF. CDR3 nucleotides: TGCAGCGTTGCCTGGACGGGGAACTACGAGCAGTACTTC. The V call is TRBV29-1, the J call TRBJ2-7; D possibly corresponds to TRBD2 (5 bases). This CDR3 is built from 13 residues. The germline gives CDR1 SQVTM, CDR2 ANQGSEA. Trimming removed 4 bases from V and 3 bases from J, with 13 bases in between.

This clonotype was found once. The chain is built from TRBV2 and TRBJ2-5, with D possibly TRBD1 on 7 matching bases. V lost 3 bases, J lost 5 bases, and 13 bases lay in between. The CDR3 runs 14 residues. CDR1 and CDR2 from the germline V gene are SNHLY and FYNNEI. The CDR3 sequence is CASSEGSGGETQYF. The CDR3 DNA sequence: TGTGCCAGCAGTGAGGGTTCAGGGGGGGAGACCCAGTACTTC. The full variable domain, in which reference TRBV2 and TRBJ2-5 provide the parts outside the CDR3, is EPEVTQTPSHQVTQMGQEVILRCVPISNHLYFYWYRQILGQKVEFLVSFYNNEISEKSEIFDDQFSVERPDGSNFTLKIRSTKLEDSAMYFCASSEGSGGETQYFGPGTRLLVL.

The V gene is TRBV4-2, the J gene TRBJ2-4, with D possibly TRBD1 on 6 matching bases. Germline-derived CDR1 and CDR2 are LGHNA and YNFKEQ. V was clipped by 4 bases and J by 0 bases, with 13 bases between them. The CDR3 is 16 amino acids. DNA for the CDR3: TGTGCCAGCAGCCCCGGACAGAGCCTAGCCAAAAACATTCAGTACTTC. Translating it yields CASSPGQSLAKNIQYF.

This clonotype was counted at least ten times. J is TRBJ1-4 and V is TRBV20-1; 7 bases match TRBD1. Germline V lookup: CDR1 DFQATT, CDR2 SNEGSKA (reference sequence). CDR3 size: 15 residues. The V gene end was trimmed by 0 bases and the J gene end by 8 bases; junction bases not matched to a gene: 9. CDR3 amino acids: CSARDYRDSLEKLFF. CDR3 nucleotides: TGCAGTGCTAGAGACTACCGGGACAGTCTGGAAAAACTGTTTTTT.

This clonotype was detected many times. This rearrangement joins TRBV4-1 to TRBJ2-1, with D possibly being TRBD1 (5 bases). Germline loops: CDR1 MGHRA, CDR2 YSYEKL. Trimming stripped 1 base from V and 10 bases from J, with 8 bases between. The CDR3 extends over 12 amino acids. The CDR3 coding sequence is TGCGCCAGCAGCCAAGGACAGTACGAGCAGTTCTTC. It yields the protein CASSQGQYEQFF.

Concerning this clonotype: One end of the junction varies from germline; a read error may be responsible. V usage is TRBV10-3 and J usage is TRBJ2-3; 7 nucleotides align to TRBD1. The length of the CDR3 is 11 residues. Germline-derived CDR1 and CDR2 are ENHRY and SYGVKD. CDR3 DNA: TGTGCCATCAGTGACCACTTCGGGACAGATTTT. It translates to CAISDHFGTDF.

In nucleotides, the CDR3 is TGTGCCAGTAGTCGGCGTCCCAACTATGGCTACACCTTC. It yields the protein CASSRRPNYGYTF. This sequence joins TRBV19 and TRBJ1-2; D is unresolved. Germline assignment: CDR1 LNHDA and CDR2 SQIVND (reference sequence). Deletions cut 5 bases from V and 2 bases from J, with 9 bases between. This CDR3 spans 13 amino acids.

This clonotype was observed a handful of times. CDR3 residues: CSGQYSNQPQHF. DNA for the CDR3: TGCAGTGGACAGTACAGCAATCAGCCCCAGCATTTT. This chain connects TRBV20-1 to TRBJ1-5, with a possible D match to TRBD1 (5 bases). CDR1 is DFQATT and CDR2 is SNEGSKA in the germline V gene (reference sequence). Deletions cut 7 bases from V and 1 base from J, with 8 bases between. The CDR3 extends over 12 amino acids.

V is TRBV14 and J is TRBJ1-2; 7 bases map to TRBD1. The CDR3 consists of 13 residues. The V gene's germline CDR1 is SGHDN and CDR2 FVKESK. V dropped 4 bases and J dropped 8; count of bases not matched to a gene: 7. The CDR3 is CASSRGQERGYTF. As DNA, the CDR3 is TGTGCCAGCAGCCGAGGACAGGAGAGAGGCTACACCTTC.

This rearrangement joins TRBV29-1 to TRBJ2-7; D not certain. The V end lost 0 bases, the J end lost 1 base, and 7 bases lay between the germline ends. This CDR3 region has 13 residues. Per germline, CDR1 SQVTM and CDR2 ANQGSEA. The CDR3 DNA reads TGCAGCGTTGAAGAAGCACAGTCCTACGAGCAGTACTTC. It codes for CSVEEAQSYEQYF.

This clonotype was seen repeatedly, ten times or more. CDR3 residues: CASRGSGPDNEQFF. CDR3 DNA: TGCGCCAGCAGGGGTAGCGGTCCAGACAATGAGCAGTTCTTC. The rearrangement uses TRBV10-1 and TRBJ2-1; tentative D call: TRBD2 (6 bases). The CDR3 has 14 residues. Trimming pared 6 bases from V and 5 bases from J, leaving 14 bases between. CDR1 and CDR2 (germline): WNHNN, SYGVQD (reference sequence).

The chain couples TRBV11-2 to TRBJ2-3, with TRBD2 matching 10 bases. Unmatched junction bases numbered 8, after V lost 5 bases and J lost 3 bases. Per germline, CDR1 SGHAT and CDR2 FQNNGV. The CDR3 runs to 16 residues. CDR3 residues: CASSAISGRATDTQYF. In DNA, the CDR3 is TGTGCCAGCAGCGCCATAAGCGGGAGGGCGACAGATACGCAGTATTTT.

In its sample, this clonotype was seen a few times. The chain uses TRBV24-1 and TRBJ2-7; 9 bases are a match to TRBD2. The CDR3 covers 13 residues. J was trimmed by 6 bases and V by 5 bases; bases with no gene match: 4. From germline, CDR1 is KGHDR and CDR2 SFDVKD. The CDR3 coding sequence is TGTGCCACCAGTGTCAAACTAGCGGGCGAGCAGTACTTC. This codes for CATSVKLAGEQYF.

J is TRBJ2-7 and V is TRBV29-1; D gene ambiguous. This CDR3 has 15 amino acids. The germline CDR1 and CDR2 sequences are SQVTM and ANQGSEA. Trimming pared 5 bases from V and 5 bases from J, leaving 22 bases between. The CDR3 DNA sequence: TGCAGCGTTTACGGGTCGGCAGGCCTTAAAGACGAGCAGTACTTC. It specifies CSVYGSAGLKDEQYF.

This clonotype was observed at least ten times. The DNA for the CDR3 is TGTGCCATCGGCGAACAGGGAAACCCCTACGAGCAGTACTTC. Translated, it gives CAIGEQGNPYEQYF. This chain joins TRBV10-3 and TRBJ2-7; D is perhaps TRBD1 (6 bases). Germline CDR1 and CDR2: ENHRY and SYGVKD. This CDR3 region has 14 residues. The germline V and J ends were trimmed by 8 bases and 2 bases, with 16 bases remaining between them.

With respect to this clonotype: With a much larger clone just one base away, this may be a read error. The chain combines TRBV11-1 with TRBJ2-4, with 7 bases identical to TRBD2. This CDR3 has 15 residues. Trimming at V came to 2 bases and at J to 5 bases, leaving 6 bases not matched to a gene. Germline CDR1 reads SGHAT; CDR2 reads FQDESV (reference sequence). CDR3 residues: CASSLSGLEQNIQYF. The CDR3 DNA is TGTGCCAGCAGCTTATCTGGACTAGAGCAAAACATTCAGTACTTC.

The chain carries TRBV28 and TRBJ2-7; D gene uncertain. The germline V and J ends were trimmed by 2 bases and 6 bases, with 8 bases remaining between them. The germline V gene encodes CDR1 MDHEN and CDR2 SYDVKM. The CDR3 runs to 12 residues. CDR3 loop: CASSLIAPEQYF. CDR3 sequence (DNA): TGTGCCAGCAGTTTAATCGCCCCCGAGCAGTACTTC.

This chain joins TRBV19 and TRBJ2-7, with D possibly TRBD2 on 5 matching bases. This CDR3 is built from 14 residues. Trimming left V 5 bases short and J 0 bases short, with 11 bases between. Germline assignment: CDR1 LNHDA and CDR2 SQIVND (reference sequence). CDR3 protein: CASSPEEDSYEQYF. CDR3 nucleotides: TGTGCCAGTAGTCCCGAGGAGGACTCCTACGAGCAGTACTTC.

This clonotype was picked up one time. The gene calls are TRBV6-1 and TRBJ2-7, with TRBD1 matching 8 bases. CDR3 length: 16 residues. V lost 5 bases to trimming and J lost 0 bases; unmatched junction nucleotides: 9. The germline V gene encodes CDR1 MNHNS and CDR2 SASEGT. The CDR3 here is CASSTRRTGSSYEQYF. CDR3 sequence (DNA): TGTGCCAGCAGTACCCGGAGGACAGGGAGCTCCTACGAGCAGTACTTC.